One and the same sample provided the 3 T cell receptor beta chains below, sequenced in a study of blood T cell repertoires in COVID-19. TCRdb keeps only in-frame clones here, not all; method: immunoSEQ multiplex PCR. The data contain fewer than 120,000 clones, 70% to 80% of them seen just once; the ten biggest clones take up less than 10%. Sequencing was performed on peripheral blood. The receptors originated from a woman aged 55 to 70 with acute or convalescent COVID-19.

The CDR3 region has the DNA TGTGCCAGCAGCCCCACCGGGGTCGGCATTCAGTACTTC. It encodes CASSPTGVGIQYF. The V and J genes are TRBV3-1 (or the pseudogene TRBV3-2) and TRBJ2-4; D is possibly TRBD2 (5 bases). Germline CDR1 and CDR2: LGHDT and YNNKEL (reference sequence). The V gene lost 4 bases and the J gene lost 9 bases, with 13 bases spanning the gap. The CDR3 loop spans 13 amino acids.

V gene TRBV7-2 combines with J gene TRBJ2-4; 14 nucleotides align to TRBD2. The CDR3 runs to 14 residues. Germline V CDR1 and CDR2: SGHTA, FQGNSA. The trim removed 4 bases at V and 9 bases at J, leaving 2 bases unmatched. The CDR3 loop reads CASSSGLAGGIQYF. The CDR3 DNA follows: TGTGCCAGCAGCTCCGGACTAGCGGGGGGCATTCAGTACTTC.

The rearrangement joins TRBV3-1 (or the pseudogene TRBV3-2) to TRBJ1-6; 9 nucleotides align to TRBD1. The V segment lost 6 bases and the J segment 6 bases; nucleotides outside the gene matches: 6. The CDR3 spans 15 residues. In germline, CDR1 is LGHDT, CDR2 YNNKEL (reference sequence). CDR3 coding DNA: TGTGCCAGCAGTGAGGGGACAGGGTCTAATTCACCCCTCCACTTT. Amino acids: CASSEGTGSNSPLHF.